This TCR beta chain was identified during a study of cytomegalovirus exposure and HLA in healthy donors. Germline loops: CDR1 MNHNS, CDR2 SASEGT. The CDR3 loop spans 13 amino acids. Between the trimmed V and J ends, which lost 5 bases and 5 bases, there was a span of 13 bases. The PCR contained 60 Vbeta and 13 Jbeta primers. Assay used: immunoSEQ multiplex PCR; TCRdb lists only in-frame clones, some missing. The sample yields roughly 220,000 clones, roughly 80% seen once. The chain is built from TRBV6-1 and TRBJ2-7; D is ambiguous. This receptor was identified in a man aged 30 to 45 in good health and CMV-seronegative. The sequenced material came from PBMCs. The CDR3 reads CASSQLGLHEQYF. The CDR3, as DNA: TGTGCCAGCAGTCAACTTGGGCTCCACGAGCAGTACTTC.